The T cell receptor beta chain described here comes from a study of blood T cell repertoires in COVID-19. Here immunoSEQ multiplex PCR was the method, and the copy in TCRdb shows in-frame clones only, minus some. The data show about 210,000 clones, with approximately 86% seen just once and more than 4% held by the top ten. Germline values: CDR1 MDHEN, CDR2 SYDVKM. J gave up 6 bases and V 2 bases, and 3 bases lay outside the gene matches. The CDR3 contains 15 residues. This receptor was taken from a woman aged 30 to 39 who had been exposed to COVID-19. This sequence joins TRBV28 and TRBJ2-1; TRBD1 aligns across 11 bases. The sample consisted of PBMCs or T cells enriched from blood (not recorded which). CDR3 residues: CASSLRTGGLNEQFF. In nucleotides, the CDR3 is TGTGCCAGCAGTTTAAGGACAGGGGGCCTCAATGAGCAGTTCTTC.